This T cell receptor beta chain was captured by sequencing in a study of blood T cells in healthy people across ages. Study-level findings and limits: Whereas aged donors had fewer naive CD4+ cells, long-lived donors had more of them and higher diversity. Researchers said unsorted PBMCs prevented a conclusive naive versus antigen-experienced comparison.

PCR was performed a second time for 7 to 11 cycles using a sample-barcoded 5' primer and a J-beta primer mix. TCRdb analysed the 5' RACE reads with MiXCR anew, one entry per CDR3 protein. The table lists 910,000 or so distinct CDR3 sequences, 51% of them singletons, with around 21% in the top ten. This clonotype was counted only a few times. Its matching antigen is unknown. V was pared by 4 bases and J by 2 bases, with 21 bases between. CDR1 is ENHRY and CDR2 is SYGVKD in the germline V gene. The length of the CDR3 is 17 residues. This chain connects TRBV10-3 to TRBJ2-7; perhaps TRBD2 as D (5 bases). The TCR was taken from a woman aged 55-70 years in good health. Sequences were obtained from blood. DNA of the CDR3: TGTGCCATCAGTGGGACCTTTCCCGGGAAGGGTACCTACGAGCAGTACTTC. Translation gives CAISGTFPGKGTYEQYF.